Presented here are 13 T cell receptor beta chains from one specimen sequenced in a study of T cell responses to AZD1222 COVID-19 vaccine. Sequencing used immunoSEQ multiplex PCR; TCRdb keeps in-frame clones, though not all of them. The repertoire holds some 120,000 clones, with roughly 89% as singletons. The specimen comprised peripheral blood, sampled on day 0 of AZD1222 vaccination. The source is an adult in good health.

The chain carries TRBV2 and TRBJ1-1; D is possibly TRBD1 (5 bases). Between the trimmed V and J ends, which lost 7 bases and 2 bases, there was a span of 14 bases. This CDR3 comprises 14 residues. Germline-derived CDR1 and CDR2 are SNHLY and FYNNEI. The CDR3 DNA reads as TGTGCCAGCACCCCTCGAGGACATAACACTGAAGCTTTCTTT. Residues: CASTPRGHNTEAFF. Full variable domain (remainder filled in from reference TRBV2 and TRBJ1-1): EPEVTQTPSHQVTQMGQEVILRCVPISNHLYFYWYRQILGQKVEFLVSFYNNEISEKSEIFDDQFSVERPDGSNFTLKIRSTKLEDSAMYFCASTPRGHNTEAFFGQGTRLTVV.

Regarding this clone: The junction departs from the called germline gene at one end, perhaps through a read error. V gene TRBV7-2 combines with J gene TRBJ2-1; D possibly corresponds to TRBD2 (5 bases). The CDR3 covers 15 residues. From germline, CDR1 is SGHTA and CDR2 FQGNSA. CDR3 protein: CASSLASRSGNEQFF. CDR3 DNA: TGTGCCAGCAGTTTAGCGTCTCGATCTGGGAATGAGCAGTTCTTC.

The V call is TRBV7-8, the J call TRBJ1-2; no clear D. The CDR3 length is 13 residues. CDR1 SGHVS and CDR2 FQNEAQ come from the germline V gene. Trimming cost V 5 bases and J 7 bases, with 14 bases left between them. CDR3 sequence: CASSPRLGSGYTF. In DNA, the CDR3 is TGTGCCAGCAGCCCCCGACTGGGGTCTGGCTACACCTTC.

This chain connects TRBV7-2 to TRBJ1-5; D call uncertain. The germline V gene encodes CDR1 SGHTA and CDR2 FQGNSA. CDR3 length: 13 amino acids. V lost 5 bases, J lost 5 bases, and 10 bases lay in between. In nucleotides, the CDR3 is TGTGCCAGCAGCCCACAGCGGGATCAGCCCCAGCATTTT. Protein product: CASSPQRDQPQHF.

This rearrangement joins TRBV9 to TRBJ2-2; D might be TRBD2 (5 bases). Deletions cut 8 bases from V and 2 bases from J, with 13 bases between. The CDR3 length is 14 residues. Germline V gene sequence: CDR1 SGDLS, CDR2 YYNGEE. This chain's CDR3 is CASSWTGNTGELFF. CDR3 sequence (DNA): TGTGCCAGTAGTTGGACGGGAAACACCGGGGAGCTGTTTTTT.

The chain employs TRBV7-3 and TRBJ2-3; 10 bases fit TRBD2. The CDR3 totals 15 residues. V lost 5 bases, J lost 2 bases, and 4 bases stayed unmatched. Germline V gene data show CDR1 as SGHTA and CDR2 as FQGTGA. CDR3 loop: CASSPGLAATDTQYF. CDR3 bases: TGTGCCAGCAGCCCCGGACTAGCGGCCACAGATACGCAGTATTTT. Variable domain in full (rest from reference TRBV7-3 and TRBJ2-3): GAGVSQTPSNKVTEKGKYVELRCDPISGHTALYWYRQSLGQGPEFLIYFQGTGAADDSGLPNDRFFAVRPEGSVSTLKIQRTERGDSAVYLCASSPGLAATDTQYFGPGTRLTVL.

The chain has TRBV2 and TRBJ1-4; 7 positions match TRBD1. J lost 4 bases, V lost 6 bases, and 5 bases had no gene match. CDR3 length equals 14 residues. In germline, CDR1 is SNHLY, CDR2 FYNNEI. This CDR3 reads CASSGDSNNEKLFF. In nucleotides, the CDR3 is TGTGCCAGCAGCGGGGACAGCAATAATGAAAAACTGTTTTTT.

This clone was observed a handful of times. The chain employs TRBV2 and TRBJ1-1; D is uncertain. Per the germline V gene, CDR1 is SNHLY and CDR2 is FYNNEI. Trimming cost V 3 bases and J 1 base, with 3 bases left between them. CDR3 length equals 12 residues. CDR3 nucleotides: TGTGCCAGCAGTGACACGAACACTGAAGCTTTCTTT. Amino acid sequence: CASSDTNTEAFF.

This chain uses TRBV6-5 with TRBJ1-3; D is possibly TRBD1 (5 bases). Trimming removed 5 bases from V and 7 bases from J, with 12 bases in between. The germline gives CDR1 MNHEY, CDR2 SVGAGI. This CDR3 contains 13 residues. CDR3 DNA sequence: TGTGCCAGCAGTCGGGACCCACCCAACACCATATATTTT. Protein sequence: CASSRDPPNTIYF.

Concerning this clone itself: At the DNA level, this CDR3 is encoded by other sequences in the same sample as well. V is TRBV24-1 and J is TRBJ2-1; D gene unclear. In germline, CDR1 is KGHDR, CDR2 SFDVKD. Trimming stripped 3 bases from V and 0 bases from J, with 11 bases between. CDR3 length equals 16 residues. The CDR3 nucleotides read TGTGCCACCAGTGATGGGTCCGGCGGCTCCTACAATGAGCAGTTCTTC. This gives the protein CATSDGSGGSYNEQFF.

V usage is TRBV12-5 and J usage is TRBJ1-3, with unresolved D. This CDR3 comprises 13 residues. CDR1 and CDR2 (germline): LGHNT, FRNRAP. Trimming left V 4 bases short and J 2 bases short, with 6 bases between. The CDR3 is CASGSRTGNTIYF. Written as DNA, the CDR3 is TGTGCTAGTGGTTCCCGAACTGGAAACACCATATATTTT.

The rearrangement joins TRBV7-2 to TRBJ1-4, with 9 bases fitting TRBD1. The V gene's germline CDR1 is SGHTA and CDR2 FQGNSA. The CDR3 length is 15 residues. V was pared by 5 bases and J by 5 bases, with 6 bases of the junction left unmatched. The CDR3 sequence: CASSPGTGLNEKLFF. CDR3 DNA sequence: TGTGCCAGCAGCCCAGGGACAGGGTTAAATGAAAAACTGTTTTTT. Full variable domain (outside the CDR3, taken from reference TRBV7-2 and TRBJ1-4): GAGVSQSPSNKVTEKGKDVELRCDPISGHTALYWYRQSLGQGLEFLIYFQGNSAPDKSGLPSDRFSAERTGGSVSTLTIQRTQQEDSAVYLCASSPGTGLNEKLFFGSGTQLSVL.

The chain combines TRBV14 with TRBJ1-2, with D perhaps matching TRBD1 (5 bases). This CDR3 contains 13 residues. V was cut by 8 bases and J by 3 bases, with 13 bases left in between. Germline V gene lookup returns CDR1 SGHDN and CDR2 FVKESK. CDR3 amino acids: CASGLGTDYGYTF. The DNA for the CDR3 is TGTGCCAGCGGACTGGGGACCGACTATGGCTACACCTTC. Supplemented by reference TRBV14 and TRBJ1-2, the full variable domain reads EAGVTQFPSHSVIEKGQTVTLRCDPISGHDNLYWYRRVMGKEIKFLLHFVKESKQDESGMPNNRFLAERTGGTYSTLKVQPAELEDSGVYFCASGLGTDYGYTFGSGTRLTVV.